What follows describes a single T cell receptor (beta chain). The CDR3 has 12 residues. Germline V gene lookup returns CDR1 KGHSH and CDR2 LQKENI. Trimming removed 4 bases from V and 5 bases from J, with 8 bases in between. The sample is drawn from a study of blood T cell repertoires in COVID-19. Study overall: From T cells, B-cell-depleted T cells, or PBMCs came the material, which was cDNA or gDNA.

The method was immunoSEQ multiplex PCR; TCRdb's version includes in-frame clones alone and lacks a portion of them. Found here are 200,000 to 250,000 clones, about four fifths of them singletons; the top ten hold 6.5% to 9.5%. The chain recombines TRBV18 with TRBJ2-5, with D maybe TRBD1 (6 bases). The sample consisted of peripheral blood. The clonotype originates from a woman of 80 years or more with COVID-19, enrolled during active disease. The CDR3 loop reads CASSLRGETQYF. DNA of the CDR3: TGTGCCAGCTCACTCAGGGGTGAGACCCAGTACTTC.